The clone carrying this TCR beta chain was picked up a small number of times. This sample is drawn from a study of cytomegalovirus exposure and HLA in healthy donors. The PCR contained 60 Vbeta and 13 Jbeta primers. Only in-frame clones appear in the TCRdb table, and some are missing; sequencing was by immunoSEQ multiplex PCR. The sample holds 110,000 to 150,000 clones; roughly three quarters are singletons and the top ten take about 5%. Though probably carrying unrecorded immune exposures, donors were nominally healthy at sampling. This receptor was obtained from a male donor in good health and CMV-seronegative. The sample was PBMCs.

The CDR3 sequence: CASSGFEENTEAFF. The CDR3 region has the DNA TGTGCCAGCTCCGGTTTTGAGGAGAACACTGAAGCTTTCTTT. V gene TRBV6-1 combines with J gene TRBJ1-1; no clear D gene. V lost 8 bases, J lost 1 base, and 14 bases lay in between. Germline lookup yields CDR1 MNHNS and CDR2 SASEGT. The CDR3 length is 14 residues.